The 9 T cell receptor beta chains below come from one sample, sequenced in a study of glioma-infiltrating T cells after dendritic cell vaccination. Sequenced by immunoSEQ multiplex PCR; TCRdb stores in-frame clones only, minus some. The table shows around 96,000 clones, with about four fifths occurring only once. The sequencing here drew on blood, taken before dendritic cell vaccination. These TCRs come from a human donor with glioblastoma.

The rearrangement joins TRBV6-5 to TRBJ2-1; 10 bases line up with TRBD2. Per the germline V gene, CDR1 is MNHEY and CDR2 is SVGAGI. This CDR3 comprises 16 residues. J gave up 4 bases and V 3 bases, and 6 bases lay outside the gene matches. CDR3 in amino acids: CASSYGAGGKYNEQFF. The CDR3, as DNA: TGTGCCAGCAGTTATGGAGCGGGAGGGAAATACAATGAGCAGTTCTTC.

This sequence joins TRBV29-1 and TRBJ2-1, with a tentative D call TRBD1 (6 bases). CDR1 and CDR2 (germline): SQVTM, ANQGSEA. With 3 bases removed from V and 4 bases from J, the gap between germline ends came to 10 bases. The CDR3 totals 13 residues. The CDR3 bases are TGCAGCGTTGATGGACAGATATACAATGAGCAGTTCTTC. Protein product: CSVDGQIYNEQFF.

The J gene is TRBJ1-1, the V gene TRBV2, with unresolved D. The germline gives CDR1 SNHLY, CDR2 FYNNEI. The CDR3 length is 12 residues. The germline V and J ends were trimmed by 6 bases and 7 bases, with 12 bases remaining between them. The CDR3 DNA reads TGTGCCAGCAGCGCCAGAAGGAGTGAAGCTTTCTTT. It is translated as CASSARRSEAFF.

V gene TRBV7-2 combines with J gene TRBJ2-3, with a tentative D call TRBD1 (6 bases). This CDR3 is built from 15 residues. V was pared by 5 bases and J by 2 bases, with 14 bases between. The germline V gene has CDR1 SGHTA and CDR2 FQGNSA. In DNA form, the CDR3 reads TGTGCCAGCAGCCCTCGGACAGTTACCACAGATACGCAGTATTTT. It encodes CASSPRTVTTDTQYF. The whole variable domain, remainder taken from reference TRBV7-2 and TRBJ2-3, is GAGVSQSPSNKVTEKGKDVELRCDPISGHTALYWYRQSLGQGLEFLIYFQGNSAPDKSGLPSDRFSAERTGGSVSTLTIQRTQQEDSAVYLCASSPRTVTTDTQYFGPGTRLTVL.

This clone was seen more than once but under ten times. CDR3 sequence (DNA): TGTGCTACCCTAGCGGGGGACGCTAGCACAGATACGCAGTATTTT. Residues: CATLAGDASTDTQYF. The rearrangement links TRBV7-9 to TRBJ2-3, with 10 bases fitting TRBD2. Germline lookup yields CDR1 SEHNR and CDR2 FQNEAQ (reference sequence). This CDR3 region has 15 residues. Drawing the rest from reference TRBV7-9 and TRBJ2-3, the complete variable domain is DTGVSQNPRHKITKRGQNVTFRCDPISEHNRLYWYRQTLGQGPEFLTYFQNEAQLEKSRLLSDRFSAERPKGSFSTLEIQRTEQGDSAMYLCATLAGDASTDTQYFGPGTRLTVL.

V gene TRBV6-5 combines with J gene TRBJ2-3, with TRBD2 matching over 7 bases. CDR1 and CDR2 from the germline V gene are MNHEY and SVGAGI. The CDR3 length is 15 residues. J gave up 4 bases and V 2 bases, and 6 bases lay outside the gene matches. The CDR3 DNA follows: TGTGCCAGCAGTTACGGCGGGAGTGACTCAGATACGCAGTATTTT. Its protein product is CASSYGGSDSDTQYF.

The rearrangement joins TRBV5-1 to TRBJ2-3; the D gene is possibly TRBD2 (7 bases). The V gene's germline CDR1 is SGHRS and CDR2 YFSETQ. CDR3 length: 16 residues. The V end lost 1 base, the J end lost 3 bases, and 15 bases lay between the germline ends. CDR3 sequence: CASSLLGGGHTDTQYF. The CDR3 bases are TGCGCCAGCAGCTTGCTGGGCGGGGGCCATACAGATACGCAGTATTTT.

This chain uses TRBV27 with TRBJ2-7; 9 nucleotides line up with TRBD2. From germline, CDR1 is MNHEY and CDR2 SMNVEV (reference sequence). The CDR3 sequence is 15 residues long. With V trimmed by 5 bases and J by 5 bases, 10 bases remained unmatched. In DNA, the CDR3 is TGTGCCAGCAGTCAAGTTAGCGGGAGAGGTGACGAGCAGTACTTC. It codes for CASSQVSGRGDEQYF.

The gene calls are TRBV5-1 and TRBJ2-7; D might be TRBD2 (6 bases). Germline CDR1 and CDR2: SGHRS and YFSETQ. V lost 1 base and J 3 bases, leaving 14 bases between the germline ends. The CDR3 sequence is 15 residues long. The CDR3 DNA is TGCGCCAGCAGCTTGTGGCCGGGAGACCTCTACGAGCAGTACTTC. It yields the protein CASSLWPGDLYEQYF.